This T cell receptor (beta chain) was documented in a study of T cell responses to AZD1222 COVID-19 vaccine. Repertoires were generated with immunoSEQ multiplex PCR, while TCRdb's copy carries only in-frame clones and drops some. The sample lists approximately 150,000 clones, roughly nine tenths occurring once. This clone was observed a single time. Germline CDR1 LGHNA, CDR2 YSLEER. V was pared by 0 bases and J by 7 bases, with 9 bases between. The CDR3 extends over 13 amino acids. The origin of this receptor is an adult who received the AZD1222 COVID-19 vaccine. The source was peripheral blood, collected 28 days after the second AZD1222 dose. The chain is built from TRBV4-3 and TRBJ1-1; D ambiguous. CDR3 nucleotides: TGCGCCAGCAGCCAAGAGGGAGGACTTGAAGCTTTCTTT. This codes for CASSQEGGLEAFF.